Listed below are T cell receptor beta chains from one sample, sequenced in a study of blood T cell repertoires in COVID-19. TCRdb's table, derived via immunoSEQ multiplex PCR, lists solely in-frame clones and lacks some. This table has about 150,000 clones, around four fifths appearing once. Sample: peripheral blood. These receptor sequences come from a woman aged 40 to 55 with active or convalescent COVID-19. The CDR3 runs from the conserved cysteine through the conserved F or W. Each record gives: CDR3 protein, CDR3 DNA, J gene, CDR3 length, clone size, V gene, D gene. A D gene is named only where the DNA matches it firmly. Where a row states a size, it is once, few, many or the class of an expanded clone; other rows omit it.

cdr3_aa: CASSLGGVGTEAFF
cdr3_nt: TGTGCCAGCAGCTTAGGTGGAGTGGGCACTGAAGCTTTCTTT
j_call: TRBJ1-1
cdr3_length: 14
clone_size: NA
v_call: TRBV7-2
d_call: NA

cdr3_aa: CASSFTGNASPLHF
cdr3_nt: TGTGCCAGCAGTTTCACGGGGAATGCTTCACCCCTCCACTTT
j_call: TRBJ1-6
cdr3_length: 14
clone_size: NA
v_call: TRBV28
d_call: NA

cdr3_aa: CASSSPGLVLNEQFF
cdr3_nt: TGTGCCAGCAGTTCCCCGGGACTAGTTCTCAATGAGCAGTTCTTC
j_call: TRBJ2-1
cdr3_length: 15
clone_size: NA
v_call: TRBV27
d_call: TRBD2

cdr3_aa: CASRRRGANGNTIYF
cdr3_nt: TGTGCCAGCCGAAGGCGGGGGGCTAATGGAAACACCATATATTTT
j_call: TRBJ1-3
cdr3_length: 15
clone_size: NA
v_call: TRBV6-5
d_call: NA

cdr3_aa: CASSSGTNTGELFF
cdr3_nt: TGCGCCAGCAGCTCGGGGACGAACACCGGGGAGCTGTTTTTT
j_call: TRBJ2-2
cdr3_length: 14
clone_size: NA
v_call: TRBV5-1
d_call: NA

cdr3_aa: CASSLSQDTQYF
cdr3_nt: TGCGCCAGCAGCTTGTCCCAAGATACGCAGTATTTT
j_call: TRBJ2-3
cdr3_length: 12
clone_size: NA
v_call: TRBV5-1
d_call: NA

cdr3_aa: CATSRARDYTEQYF
cdr3_nt: TGTGCCACCAGCAGAGCCCGGGACTACACCGAGCAGTACTTC
j_call: TRBJ2-7
cdr3_length: 14
clone_size: once
v_call: TRBV15
d_call: TRBD2

cdr3_aa: CASSPFAGGETQYF
cdr3_nt: TGTGCCAGCAGTCCTTTTGCGGGAGGGGAGACCCAGTACTTC
j_call: TRBJ2-5
cdr3_length: 14
clone_size: once
v_call: TRBV6-6
d_call: TRBD2

cdr3_aa: CASSDSFGTALDYGYTF
cdr3_nt: TGTGCCAGCAGTGACAGCTTTGGGACAGCTTTAGATTATGGCTACACCTTC
j_call: TRBJ1-2
cdr3_length: 17
clone_size: NA
v_call: TRBV27
d_call: TRBD1

cdr3_aa: CASSGQETGELFF
cdr3_nt: TGTGCCAGCAGTGGACAGGAAACCGGGGAGCTGTTTTTT
j_call: TRBJ2-2
cdr3_length: 13
clone_size: NA
v_call: TRBV2
d_call: NA

cdr3_aa: CASSVPGGDEQFF
cdr3_nt: TGTGCCAGCAGCGTTCCGGGGGGAGATGAGCAGTTCTTC
j_call: TRBJ2-1
cdr3_length: 13
clone_size: NA
v_call: TRBV9
d_call: TRBD2